This TCR beta chain was retrieved from a study of CD8+CD57+ T cells in acquired aplastic anemia. Study context: DNA from sorted CD4+ and CD8+ cells averaged 3.2 ug.

The use of genomic DNA as template underpinned the TCR beta VDJ and CDR3 profiling. Each CDR3 protein is one row after TCRdb ran MiXCR on the reads. The table records under 200,000 distinct CDR3 sequences, 64% of them present only once. On this clonotype itself: Its antigen is unknown.

Overall study findings and caveats: Overlap between patients and controls comprised just under 30 CD8+ CDR3 sequences.

The sequence was collected from a human donor with severe aplastic anemia or a healthy control (not recorded which). Sequences were obtained from sorted CD4+, CD8+, or CD8+CD57+ T cells (not recorded which) from PBMCs.

The CDR3 DNA follows: TGCGCCAGCAGCGACGGGTTCCAGTACTTC. Protein product: CASSDGFQYF. V usage is TRBV10-2 and J usage is TRBJ2-7; D is undetermined. Trimming removed 6 bases at V and 10 bases at J, with 10 bases between. Germline values: CDR1 WSHSY, CDR2 SAAADI. CDR3 length: 10 residues.